This TCR beta chain was documented in a study of vaccination and CD4 T cells after COVID-19. Indicated treatment: roughly 10-day PBMC culture with coronavirus spike peptide pools or control peptides (ViraFEST assay). Every positive PCR date fell between March and December 2020, earlier than the US Alpha, Beta and Delta variants. Researchers reported culturing approximately 2 million PBMCs per well with 10 IU/ml IL-2 and 8 to 10 ug/ml peptide pools. Germline CDR1 and CDR2: MNHNS and SASEGT. Trimming pared 10 bases from V and 7 bases from J, leaving 16 bases between. The CDR3 is 12 amino acids. CD4+ T cells that had been cultured provided DNA sequenced with the Oncomine TCR Beta short-read assay. TCRdb reprocessed the PCR reads with MiXCR, giving one entry per CDR3 protein. This sample has 12,000 to 15,000 distinct CDR3 sequences; about 30% occur once, and the top ten carry 20% to 25%. The sample holds a few counts of this clonotype. Its antigen remains unknown.

The receptor's source is a human donor with COVID-19. V usage is TRBV6-1 and J usage is TRBJ1-2; D is undetermined. Material: cultured CD4+ T cells from blood. CDR3 region: CATGREASGYTF. The CDR3 DNA reads as TGTGCCACTGGAAGGGAGGCCAGTGGCTACACCTTC.